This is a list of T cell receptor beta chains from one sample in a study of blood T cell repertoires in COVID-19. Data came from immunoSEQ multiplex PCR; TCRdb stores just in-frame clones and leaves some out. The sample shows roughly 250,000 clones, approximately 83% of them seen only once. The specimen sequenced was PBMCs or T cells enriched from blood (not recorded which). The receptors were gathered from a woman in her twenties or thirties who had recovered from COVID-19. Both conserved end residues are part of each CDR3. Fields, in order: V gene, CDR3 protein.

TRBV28,CASSLLEEAFF
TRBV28,CASSSAAGGSYNEQFF
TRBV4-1,CASSQLAGSVRLLYEQYF
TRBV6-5,CASTYRAGNTIYF
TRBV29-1,CSVEEGGWPHEKLFF
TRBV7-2,CASSHRGPHYEQYF
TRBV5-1,CASSLENFNEKLFF
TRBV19,CASSSGSYQETQYF
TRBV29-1,CSANRDTKRTDTQYF
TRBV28,CASRSTGQGARTEAFF
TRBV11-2,CASSLGGGQGEEKLFF
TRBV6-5,CASSYREAGSYEQYF
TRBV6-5,CASNAGTENSPLHF
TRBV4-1,CASSQGPGTVYNEQFF
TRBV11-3,CASSSDRLSPLHF
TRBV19,CASSVPRNFREPQHF
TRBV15,CATSRDREGTDTQYF
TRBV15,CATSRDYWAEIKLFF
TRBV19,CASRVQGNVNEQFF
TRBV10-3,CATGQFYNSPLHF
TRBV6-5,CASSLWTELNTEAFF
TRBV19,CASSLGLAGRTDTQYF
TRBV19,CASSISISGANVLTF
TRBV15,CATSRVGGLGNEQYF
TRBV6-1,CASSLSSYNEQFF
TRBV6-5,CASSYAQTLNTEAFF
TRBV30,CAWSPRRYGYTF
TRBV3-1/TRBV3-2,CASSQAGGTTDTQYF
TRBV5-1,CASSLNLAEANEQFF
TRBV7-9,CASSQITVRDSGDYGYTF
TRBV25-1,CASSEFGYTEAFF
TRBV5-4,CASSTPGGMNTEAFF
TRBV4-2,CASSHGTGYYEQYF
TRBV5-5,CASSLVAGQGYEQYF
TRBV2,CASSKLRVENSPLHF
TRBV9,CASSARSRGAYNEQFF
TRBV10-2,CASSEISVTDTQYF
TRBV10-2,CASSQGSSYEQYF
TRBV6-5,CASSTLLRGGGTQYF
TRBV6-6,CASTGTGSSYEQYF
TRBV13,CASSFTWSGDNEQFF
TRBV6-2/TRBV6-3,CASSYPTSAEQYF
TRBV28,CASRSPLYSTDTQYF
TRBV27,CASSLAGRSSYEQYF
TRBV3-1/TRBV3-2,CASSQRTDTQYF
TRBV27,CASSLLNPTGPGELFF
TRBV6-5,CASSYKGVEIYEQYF
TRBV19,CASSIQGASVYEQYF
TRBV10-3,CAIRDSNSPLHF